This TCR beta chain derives from a study of cytomegalovirus exposure and HLA in healthy donors. At the level of the study: HLA-typed donors contributed around 88 million unique TCRs, which were held in an early data release. Study findings and constraints: Reports credit the classifier with highly specific, highly sensitive diagnosis of cytomegalovirus status.

CDR1 and CDR2 from the germline V gene are SNHLY and FYNNEI. The CDR3 covers 11 residues. The V and J ends lost 5 bases and 5 bases respectively, with 7 bases between them. The PCR ran on 60 Vbeta and 13 Jbeta primers. Authors' data handling: Unique TCR beta chains numbered 80 million to 95 million in a later analysis, with some 9.9 million shared. The data were produced by immunoSEQ multiplex PCR, yet TCRdb's version contains in-frame clones alone and is incomplete. The V and J calls and the clone size are those of that table, but D and trimming were determined from the DNA. The sample lists about 190,000 clones, almost 80% occurring once. Worth noting for this clone: Its antigen is not identified.

Unrecorded immune exposure was likely among donors, who were nominally healthy when sampled. The sequencing sample was made of PBMCs. This clonotype was obtained from a woman aged 18-29 years in good health and CMV-seronegative. The chain uses TRBV2 and TRBJ2-7, with D unclear. The CDR3: CASSRTNEQYF. DNA for the CDR3: TGTGCCAGCAGTAGAACAAACGAGCAGTACTTC.